This T cell receptor beta chain was sequenced in a study of cytomegalovirus exposure and HLA in healthy donors. The study ran its PCR with 60 Vbeta and 13 Jbeta primers. Using immunoSEQ multiplex PCR, the repertoire was profiled, and TCRdb retains in-frame clones only, with some absent. This sample has about 210,000 clones, with approximately 81% found just once. Worth noting for this clone: The antigen is not known.

Study-wide results and caveats: An observed cluster of highly shared sequence variants was recorded as a likely sequencing artifact. With DRB1 most and HLA-C fewest, TCR association rates differed between HLA loci in a later analysis.

Sequences were obtained from PBMCs. The receptor was isolated from a man aged 25 to 40 in good health and CMV-seronegative.

This CDR3 is CASSQDLRTDTQYF. The CDR3 nucleotides read TGCGCCAGCAGCCAAGATCTGAGGACAGATACGCAGTATTTT. This chain uses TRBV4-3 with TRBJ2-3; no firm D call. V lost 0 bases and J lost 3, with 7 bases in between. The CDR3 spans 14 residues. Germline V gene sequence: CDR1 LGHNA, CDR2 YSLEER.